The next 2 T cell receptor beta chains were all read from a single sample in a study of T cells after yellow fever vaccination. TCRdb reprocessed the 5' RACE reads via MiXCR and lists one record per CDR3 protein. In the table there are 350,000 or so distinct CDR3 sequences, approximately 8% of which are singletons. Sequenced material: PBMCs, taken roughly seven weeks after the first yellow fever vaccination. The receptors stem from a man aged 18 to 29 who received the YFV17D yellow fever vaccine.

In regard to this clonotype: This may be a read error: a much more frequent sequence differs by one nucleotide. The chain joins TRBV5-1 to TRBJ2-5; D ambiguous. Trimming removed 1 base from V and 4 bases from J, with 5 bases in between. CDR3 length: 12 amino acids. The germline CDR1 and CDR2 sequences are SGHRS and YFSETQ. For the CDR3, the DNA is TGCGCCAGCAGCTTGCACCGAGAGACCCAGTACTTC. It translates to CASSLHRETQYF.

J is TRBJ2-1 and V is TRBV12-3 or TRBV12-4, with 8 positions matching TRBD1. J was trimmed by 0 bases and V by 6 bases; bases with no gene match: 10. The CDR3 has 17 amino acids. CDR3 amino acids: CASSQGTGGTSYNEQFF. The CDR3 DNA reads as TGTGCCAGCAGCCAGGGCACAGGGGGAACCTCCTACAATGAGCAGTTCTTC.